One and the same sample provided the 16 T cell receptor beta chains below, sequenced in a study of blood T cell repertoires in COVID-19. Libraries were prepared by immunoSEQ multiplex PCR; TCRdb keeps only in-frame clonotypes and omits some of them. The sample yields about 210,000 clones, about four fifths seen once. Sequenced: peripheral blood. The receptors come from a woman aged 45-60 years with active or convalescent COVID-19.

The gene calls are TRBV5-1 and TRBJ1-6; TRBD1 is a possible D gene (6 bases). CDR1 and CDR2 (germline): SGHRS, YFSETQ. CDR3 length: 14 residues. Trimming cost V 4 bases and J 11 bases, with 16 bases left between them. The CDR3 is CASSIGDQGTPLHF. CDR3 bases: TGCGCCAGCAGCATTGGGGACCAGGGGACACCCCTCCACTTT. Together with reference TRBV5-1 and TRBJ1-6, the CDR3 gives the full variable domain: KAGVTQTPRYLIKTRGQQVTLSCSPISGHRSVSWYQQTPGQGLQFLFEYFSETQRNKGNFPGRFSGRQFSNSRSEMNVSTLELGDSALYLCASSIGDQGTPLHFGNGTRLTVT.

The chain links TRBV6-5 to TRBJ2-3; 9 nucleotides agree with TRBD2. CDR1 and CDR2 from the germline V gene are MNHEY and SVGAGI. Trimming took 8 bases from V and 4 from J; bases not matched to a gene: 7. The CDR3 totals 14 residues. CDR3 residues: CASYAGGTADTQYF. CDR3 nucleotide sequence: TGTGCCAGCTATGCGGGAGGGACAGCAGATACGCAGTATTTT.

This clone was detected once. The chain has TRBV11-2 and TRBJ1-1; D is unclear. Trimming took 1 base from V and 6 from J, leaving 15 bases between them. The CDR3 spans 15 residues. CDR1 and CDR2 from the germline V gene are SGHAT and FQNNGV. CDR3 region: CASSLALYNRPEAFF. As DNA, the CDR3 is TGTGCCAGCAGCTTAGCCTTGTACAATCGCCCTGAAGCTTTCTTT.

This clone was detected once. The chain links TRBV20-1 to TRBJ1-2; D gene uncertain. V shed 3 bases and J shed 1 base, with 3 bases lying between them. CDR3 length equals 11 residues. Germline CDR1 reads DFQATT; CDR2 reads SNEGSKA (reference sequence). The CDR3 bases are TGCAGTGCTAGCAGTAACTATGGCTACACCTTC. This translates into CSASSNYGYTF.

The CDR3 region has the DNA TGCGCCAGCAGCCGGGATCCGGCCGGGGAGACCGGGGAGCTGTTTTTT. This codes for CASSRDPAGETGELFF. This chain links TRBV5-1 with TRBJ2-2; the D gene is possibly TRBD2 (5 bases). This CDR3 is built from 16 residues. Germline V gene lookup returns CDR1 SGHRS and CDR2 YFSETQ. Trimming stripped 4 bases from V and 5 bases from J, with 18 bases between.

This clone was seen only a few times. The chain uses TRBV5-1 and TRBJ1-2, with 7 positions matching TRBD1. The CDR3 spans 15 residues. Trimming removed 4 bases from V and 3 bases from J; junction bases left unmatched: 9. From germline, CDR1 is SGHRS and CDR2 YFSETQ. CDR3 in DNA: TGCGCCAGCAGCCCCTCTAGGGGGCATGACTATGGCTACACCTTC. Translating it yields CASSPSRGHDYGYTF.

V gene TRBV29-1 combines with J gene TRBJ2-1; 10 bases agree with TRBD2. The germline V gene has CDR1 SQVTM and CDR2 ANQGSEA. This CDR3 contains 18 residues. V shed 5 bases and J 0 bases; nucleotides not matched to a gene: 13. The chain's CDR3 is CSVREQGLARTSYNEQFF. CDR3 bases: TGCAGCGTTAGGGAACAGGGACTAGCGCGTACCTCCTACAATGAGCAGTTCTTC.

The V and J genes are TRBV15 and TRBJ1-1; no reliable D call. The CDR3 contains 15 residues. Germline values: CDR1 LNHNV, CDR2 YYDKDF (reference sequence). V was shortened by 1 base and J by 4 bases, with 13 bases between the two germline ends. The CDR3 nucleotides read TGTGCCACCAGCAGAGGTGGAGTGGGTGGCACTGAAGCTTTCTTT. It specifies CATSRGGVGGTEAFF.

The V call is TRBV5-6, the J call TRBJ2-7; TRBD2 matches at 7 bases. The germline V gene has CDR1 SGHDT and CDR2 YYEEEE. The CDR3 extends over 16 amino acids. V lost 0 bases to trimming and J lost 1 base; unmatched junction nucleotides: 7. The CDR3: CASSLDLAEGSYEQYF. The CDR3 nucleotides are TGTGCCAGCAGCTTGGATCTAGCGGAAGGGTCCTACGAGCAGTACTTC.

V is TRBV6-5 and J is TRBJ1-1; 8 bases fit TRBD1. The CDR3 loop spans 14 amino acids. Germline V gives CDR1 MNHEY, CDR2 SVGAGI. V lost 6 bases and J lost 2; bases outside the gene matches: 5. CDR3 DNA: TGTGCCAGCAGAGAGGGACAGGCAAACACTGAAGCTTTCTTT. It is translated as CASREGQANTEAFF.

The chain combines TRBV3-1 (or the pseudogene TRBV3-2) with TRBJ2-7; TRBD2 aligns across 14 bases. There are 15 residues in the CDR3. The trim removed 4 bases at V and 6 bases at J, leaving 5 bases unmatched. Germline V lookup: CDR1 LGHDT, CDR2 YNNKEL (reference sequence). The CDR3 region is CASSLRLAGGSEQYF. CDR3 bases: TGTGCCAGCAGCCTCAGACTAGCGGGAGGGTCCGAGCAGTACTTC.

The rearrangement links TRBV6-4 to TRBJ2-1, with a possible D match to TRBD1 (5 bases). The germline V gene has CDR1 MRHNA and CDR2 SNTAGT. V shed 2 bases and J shed 3 bases, with 5 bases lying between them. This CDR3 is built from 13 residues. The CDR3 is CASSDDSYNEQFF. CDR3 nucleotides: TGTGCCAGCAGTGACGACAGCTACAATGAGCAGTTCTTC.

This clone occurred a few times. This sequence joins TRBV28 and TRBJ1-1; D call uncertain. Germline values: CDR1 MDHEN, CDR2 SYDVKM. V shed 7 bases and J shed 6 bases, with 15 bases lying between them. This CDR3 has 13 residues. In DNA, the CDR3 is TGTGCCAGCACCCTGGAGGCTCGCCCTGAAGCTTTCTTT. This gives the protein CASTLEARPEAFF.

Notes on this clone: The germline gene is not matched at one end of the junction; a read error may be the cause. The chain recombines TRBV6-2 or TRBV6-3 with TRBJ2-7; 10 nucleotides match TRBD1. Germline values: CDR1 MNHEY, CDR2 SVGEGT. The CDR3 is 11 amino acids. In nucleotides, the CDR3 is TGTGCCAGCAGTTACCGCGGGACAGGGGCGTTC. It codes for CASSYRGTGAF.

The chain carries TRBV2 and TRBJ2-1; 8 nucleotides line up with TRBD2. The CDR3 consists of 15 residues. With V trimmed by 2 bases and J by 3 bases, 3 bases remained unmatched. The germline V gene encodes CDR1 SNHLY and CDR2 FYNNEI. The CDR3 region has the DNA TGTGCCAGCAGTGAAAGGGGACTAGGCTACAATGAGCAGTTCTTC. It yields the protein CASSERGLGYNEQFF.

A single count supports this clone. V is TRBV5-4 and J is TRBJ2-3, with D perhaps TRBD2 (6 bases). With 0 bases removed from V and 3 bases from J, the gap between germline ends came to 8 bases. This CDR3 region has 14 residues. Germline CDR1 reads SGHNT; CDR2 reads YYREEE (reference sequence). The CDR3 DNA is TGTGCCAGCAGCTTGGCGCTAGCGACAGATACGCAGTATTTT. Its protein product is CASSLALATDTQYF.